This TCR beta chain was sequenced in a study of OX40 agonist ivuxolimab in advanced cancers. Study overall: Enrolled patients in dose escalation had cancers that were hepatocellular carcinoma, melanoma, renal cell or head and neck cancer. Participants averaged roughly 60 years of age (range 23 to 79) and were 75% to 90% male. Anti-PD-1, anti-PD-L1 or anti-CTLA-4 therapy given earlier was allowed, and about 38% had some. Notes on the study in general: Certain nonresponders likewise exhibited a low normalized T-cell clonal expansion.

Concerning this clone: The target antigen is unknown.

Generated by immunoSEQ multiplex PCR, the TCRdb table keeps only in-frame clones and is missing some. Of about 56,000 clones listed, 82% are singletons. Looked up from germline, CDR1 is LNHDA and CDR2 is SQIVND (reference sequence). The V and J ends lost 3 bases and 5 bases respectively, with 15 bases between them. The CDR3 is made up of 15 amino acids. The TCR originated in an adult with an advanced solid tumor such as melanoma, head and neck, liver or kidney cancer. The chain carries TRBV19 and TRBJ2-3, with a tentative D call TRBD2 (5 bases). The source material was CD4+ or CD8+ T cells sorted from blood, sampled in a trial of the OX40 agonist ivuxolimab. The CDR3 spells CASSIRDKRGDTQYF. Written as DNA, the CDR3 is TGTGCCAGTAGTATTCGAGACAAACGGGGAGATACGCAGTATTTT.